A selection of T cell receptor beta chains follows, all from one sample in a study of cytomegalovirus exposure and HLA in healthy donors. Sequenced by immunoSEQ multiplex PCR; TCRdb stores in-frame clones only, minus some. This sample yields 100,000 to 150,000 clones, of which 90% to 96% are seen a single time; 1.5% to 2% belongs to the top ten. Source material: PBMCs. The receptor source for this set is a man aged 18 to 29 in good health and CMV-seronegative. CDR3s include the opening cysteine and the closing phenylalanine or tryptophan. Fields, in order: V gene, clone size, D gene, J gene, CDR3 DNA, CDR3 protein. A D gene is named only where the DNA matches it firmly. Some rows have no size entry. The others give once, few or many, or a class for an expanded clone.

TRBV6-8	NA	TRBD1	TRBJ2-7	TGTGCCAGCAGTTACAAGGCGGCAGGGGGCTACGAGCAGTACTTC	CASSYKAAGGYEQYF
TRBV10-3	NA	TRBD2	TRBJ2-2	TGTGCCACCGCGGGAGCCGGGGAGCTGTTTTTT	CATAGAGELFF
TRBV19	NA	TRBD1	TRBJ2-7	TGTGCCAGTAGTCCCGGGACAGGGCCGGTACAGTACTTC	CASSPGTGPVQYF
TRBV5-4	NA	TRBD2	TRBJ2-1	TGTGCCAGCAGCCTACAGCGGGATCGCTATGTCGATGAGCAGTTCTTC	CASSLQRDRYVDEQFF
TRBV5-1	NA	NA	TRBJ2-3	TGCGCCAGCAGTCCGGGACATAGCACAGATACGCAGTATTTT	CASSPGHSTDTQYF
TRBV5-4	NA	TRBD2	TRBJ2-7	TGTGCCAGCAGCTCCCCGGGGGGGGGCTACGAGCAGTACTTC	CASSSPGGGYEQYF
TRBV6-5	NA	NA	TRBJ2-2	TGTGCCATCCGGGACTCAGGTCGTCGCACCGGGGAGCTGTTTTTT	CAIRDSGRRTGELFF
TRBV6-5	NA	NA	TRBJ1-1	TGTGCCAGCAGGAACTCTGGCGGGCTGAACACTGAAGCTTTCTTT	CASRNSGGLNTEAFF
TRBV9	once	NA	TRBJ2-1	TGTGCCAGCACCACCTCGAGCGGATACCTTCCCACTGAGCAGTTCTTC	CASTTSSGYLPTEQFF
TRBV9	NA	TRBD2	TRBJ2-3	TGTGCCAGCAGCCCGCCTGGGGGGGAGGAGTATTTT	CASSPPGGEEYF
TRBV9	NA	NA	TRBJ1-1	TGTGCCAGCAGCCCCCGGGGGGGCAGGTCTGAAGCTTTCTTT	CASSPRGGRSEAFF
TRBV28	NA	NA	TRBJ1-2	TGTGCCAGCAGTTCAGGGGAATTCCATGGCTACACCTTC	CASSSGEFHGYTF
TRBV6-1	once	NA	TRBJ1-5	TGTGCCAGCTCGTTCGGGTTTAGCAATCAGCCCCAGCATTTT	CASSFGFSNQPQHF
TRBV9	NA	TRBD2	TRBJ2-1	TGTGCCAGCAGCGGAAGCGAAGGGACTAGCGGGAGCTCCTACAATGAGCAGTTCTTC	CASSGSEGTSGSSYNEQFF
TRBV9	NA	TRBD1	TRBJ1-1	TGTGCCAGCAGCCCAGGGGGAATGAACACTGAAGCTTTCTTT	CASSPGGMNTEAFF
TRBV28	NA	TRBD1	TRBJ2-5	TGTGCCAGCAGTTTCTTAGGGACAGGGGATGGAGAGACCCAGTACTTC	CASSFLGTGDGETQYF
TRBV30	NA	TRBD1	TRBJ1-5	TGTGCCTGGAACAGGGGGCAATCACAGCCCCAGCATTTT	CAWNRGQSQPQHF